This T cell receptor beta chain was sequenced in a study of technical replicates of blood from a few donors. Produced via immunoSEQ multiplex PCR; TCRdb's table is partial and in-frame only. The sample holds 40,000 to 60,000 clones, about 86% seen once. Trimming took 4 bases from V and 1 from J, leaving 15 bases between them. Per germline, CDR1 SGDLS and CDR2 YYNGEE. CDR3 length: 15 residues. The sample comprised PBMCs. The J gene is TRBJ2-7, the V gene TRBV9; a possible D gene is TRBD1 (6 bases). This clonotype was sampled from a human donor in good health. Some clones in this sample may be carry-over from other donors' samples. CDR3: CASSPSPDRSYEQYF. The CDR3 bases are TGTGCCAGCAGCCCCTCCCCGGACAGATCCTACGAGCAGTACTTC. Full variable domain (rest looked up from reference TRBV9 and TRBJ2-7): DSGVTQTPKHLITATGQRVTLRCSPRSGDLSVYWYQQSLDQGLQFLIQYYNGEERAKGNILERFSAQQFPDLHSELNLSSLELGDSALYFCASSPSPDRSYEQYFGPGTRLTVT.